The clone carrying this T cell receptor (beta chain) was seen a handful of times. What it binds is not known. V lost 2 bases to trimming and J lost 1 base, with 12 bases between them. Germline CDR1 is SGHRS and CDR2 is YFSETQ. CDR3 length: 15 residues. The sample is drawn from a study of T cell responses to AZD1222 COVID-19 vaccine. Clones were sequenced by immunoSEQ multiplex PCR, and TCRdb holds only the in-frame ones, with some missing. The sample holds over 120,000 clones; about 86% are singletons and the top ten take about 5.4%. The study's findings and limits: The sample set comprised mostly white British donors with more females, and clonal diversity was possibly underestimated. The study identified only five or six AZD1222 recipients as seropositive at baseline. Scientists sampled the repertoires only once the peak T cell response had passed. Once two AZD1222 doses were given, Spike-specific TCR breadth and depth went up.

The material was peripheral blood, obtained 28 days after the second AZD1222 dose. This clonotype was obtained from an adult who received the AZD1222 COVID-19 vaccine. This chain uses TRBV5-1 with TRBJ1-1; D gene uncertain. The CDR3: CASSFSWAENTEAFF. In nucleotides, the CDR3 is TGCGCCAGCAGCTTCTCTTGGGCGGAGAACACTGAAGCTTTCTTT.